This T cell receptor (beta chain) is from a study of vaccination and CD4 T cells after COVID-19. In regard to this clonotype: Its antigen is unidentified.

The treatment here: roughly 10-day PBMC culture with coronavirus spike peptide pools or control peptides (ViraFEST assay). The germline gives CDR1 MNHNS, CDR2 SASEGT. V lost 6 bases, J lost 0 bases, and 21 bases lay in between. There are 17 residues in the CDR3. Sequenced with the Oncomine TCR Beta short-read assay was DNA taken from cultured CD4+ T cells. TCRdb called the PCR reads again in MiXCR, with one record for every CDR3 protein. Of about 15,000 distinct CDR3 sequences in the sample, less than 60% were seen once. The sample consisted of CD4+ T cells from blood, cultured in vitro, taken before SARS-CoV-2 vaccination. This receptor was taken from a human donor who had recovered from COVID-19. The rearrangement uses TRBV6-1 and TRBJ2-7; D is possibly TRBD1 (7 bases). As DNA, the CDR3 is TGTGCCAGCAGATTTGGGGCGGGACAGCTAAACTCCTACGAGCAGTACTTC. Its translation is CASRFGAGQLNSYEQYF.